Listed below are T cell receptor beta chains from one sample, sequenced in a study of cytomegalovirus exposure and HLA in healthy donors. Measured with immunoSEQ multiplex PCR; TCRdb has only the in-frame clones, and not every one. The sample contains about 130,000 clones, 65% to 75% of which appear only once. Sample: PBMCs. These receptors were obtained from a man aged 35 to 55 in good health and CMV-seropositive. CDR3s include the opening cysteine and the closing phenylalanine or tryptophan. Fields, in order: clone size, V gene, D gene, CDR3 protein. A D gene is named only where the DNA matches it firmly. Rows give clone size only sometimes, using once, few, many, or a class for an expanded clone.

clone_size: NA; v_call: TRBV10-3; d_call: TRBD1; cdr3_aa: CAISGGQGVLRGYTF
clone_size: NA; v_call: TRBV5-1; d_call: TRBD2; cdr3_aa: CASSLFSGGALYNEQFF
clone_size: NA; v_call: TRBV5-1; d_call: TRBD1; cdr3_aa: CASSPKYPGQALQETQYF
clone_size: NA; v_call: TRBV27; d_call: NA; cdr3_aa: CASSPPEGTGELFF
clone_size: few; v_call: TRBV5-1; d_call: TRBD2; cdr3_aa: CASSLGLAGVDEQFF
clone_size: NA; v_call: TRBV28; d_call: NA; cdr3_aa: CASSFRGGSYNEQFF
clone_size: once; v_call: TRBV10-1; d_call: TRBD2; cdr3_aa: CASNLAGGVSDTQYF
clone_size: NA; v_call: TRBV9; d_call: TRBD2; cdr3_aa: CASSGKAGASTDTQYF
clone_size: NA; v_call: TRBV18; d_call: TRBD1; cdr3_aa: CASSPGTGGPNIQYF
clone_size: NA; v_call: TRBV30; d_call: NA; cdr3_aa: CAWSYTVNQPQHF
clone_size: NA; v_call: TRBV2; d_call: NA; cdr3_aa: CASSAGRQGSEKLFF
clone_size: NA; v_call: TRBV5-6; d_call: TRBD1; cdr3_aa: CASSLDRGMRNEQFF
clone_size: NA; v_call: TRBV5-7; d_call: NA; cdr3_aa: CASSLSGDFTYEQYF
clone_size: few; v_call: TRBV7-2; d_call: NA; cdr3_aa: CASRRDFGGQFF
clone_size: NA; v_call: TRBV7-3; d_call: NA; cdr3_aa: CASSSSGGNEQFF
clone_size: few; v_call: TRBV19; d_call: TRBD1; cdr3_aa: CASKDRGSDGYTF
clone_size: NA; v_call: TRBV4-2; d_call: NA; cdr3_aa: CASSQELAGATSVLTF
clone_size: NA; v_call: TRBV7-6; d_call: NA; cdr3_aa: CASSLVGGNSYEQYF
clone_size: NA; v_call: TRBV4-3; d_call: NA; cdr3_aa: CASSQTGHEQFF
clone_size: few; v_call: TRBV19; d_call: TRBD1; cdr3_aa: CASRASGTGLSMQYF
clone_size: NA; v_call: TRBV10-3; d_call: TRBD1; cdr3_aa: CAISDSTGGDYGYTF
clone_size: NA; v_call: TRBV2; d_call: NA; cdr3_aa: CASSDGGGTFTGELFF
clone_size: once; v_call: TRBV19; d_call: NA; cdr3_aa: CASTAGRQPQHF
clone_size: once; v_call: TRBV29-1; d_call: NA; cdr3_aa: CSVEGLQGNEQFF
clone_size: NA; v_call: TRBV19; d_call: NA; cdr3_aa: CASMRQGGYEQYF
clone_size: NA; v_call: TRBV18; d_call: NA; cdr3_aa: CASSPTQGSNHEQYF
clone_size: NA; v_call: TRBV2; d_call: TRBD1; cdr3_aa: CASSLLRGQGNQPQHF
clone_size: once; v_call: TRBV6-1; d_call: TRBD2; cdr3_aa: CASGKGSGGGYEQYF
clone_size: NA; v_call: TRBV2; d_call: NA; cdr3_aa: CASRGRGAGANVLTF
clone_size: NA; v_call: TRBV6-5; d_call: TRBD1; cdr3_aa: CASSYGQGDINEQFF
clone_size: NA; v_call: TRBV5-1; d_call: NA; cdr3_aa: CASSLDSTKNIQYF
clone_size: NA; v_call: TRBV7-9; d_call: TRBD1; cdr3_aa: CASSLEARGKNIQYF
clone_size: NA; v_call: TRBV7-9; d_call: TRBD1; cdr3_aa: CASRGQGRLNTGELFF
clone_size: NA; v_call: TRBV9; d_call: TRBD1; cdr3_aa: CASSHPGQGEETQYF
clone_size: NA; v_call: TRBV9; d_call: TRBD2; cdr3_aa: CASSLGTSGIYNEQFF
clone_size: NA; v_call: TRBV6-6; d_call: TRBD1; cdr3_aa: CASKQPGGFYEQYF
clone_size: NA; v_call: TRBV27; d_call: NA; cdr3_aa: CASSLSPIQETQYF
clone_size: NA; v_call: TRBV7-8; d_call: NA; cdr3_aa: CASSFVQGANEQYF
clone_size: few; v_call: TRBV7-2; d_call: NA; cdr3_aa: CASSLGEVFTEAFF
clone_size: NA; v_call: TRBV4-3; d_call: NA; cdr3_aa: CASSQLSGLYGYTF
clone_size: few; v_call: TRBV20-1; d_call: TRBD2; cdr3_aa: CSALAGVAQYF
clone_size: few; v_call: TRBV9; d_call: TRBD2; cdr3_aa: CASSPGLAGSKNIQYF
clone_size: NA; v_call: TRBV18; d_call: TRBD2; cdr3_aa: CASSQQRGHNEQFF
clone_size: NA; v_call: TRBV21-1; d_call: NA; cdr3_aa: CASSKPTGIANYGYTF
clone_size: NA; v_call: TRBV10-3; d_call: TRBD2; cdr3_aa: CAISESSGRSQGDTQYF
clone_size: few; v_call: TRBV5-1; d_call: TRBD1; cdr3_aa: CASSWNRGGYTF
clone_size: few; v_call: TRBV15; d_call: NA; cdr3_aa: CATSSGGGQPQHF
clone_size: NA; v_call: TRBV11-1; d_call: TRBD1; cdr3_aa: CASSTGQVIDNEQFF
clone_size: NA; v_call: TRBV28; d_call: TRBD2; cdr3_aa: CASSFALAGGPAGELFF
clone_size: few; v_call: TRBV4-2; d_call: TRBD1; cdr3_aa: CASSQGTGYRNYGYTF
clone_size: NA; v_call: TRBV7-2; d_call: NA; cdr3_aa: CASSLARPGPPLHF
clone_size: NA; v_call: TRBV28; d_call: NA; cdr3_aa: CASSLGQNTGELFF
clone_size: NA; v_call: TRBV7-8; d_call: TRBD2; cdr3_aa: CASSLRASGRGSYEQYF
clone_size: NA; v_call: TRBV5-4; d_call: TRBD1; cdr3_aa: CASSRRTGRTDTQYF
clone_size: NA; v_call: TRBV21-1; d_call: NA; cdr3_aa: CASSTETQGRGWNGYTF